This T cell receptor (beta chain) was retrieved from a study of blood T cell repertoires in COVID-19. Overall study context: Donors in the United States, Italy and Spain gave samples during acute or convalescent COVID-19. In each case, the material was cDNA or gDNA derived from T cells, B-cell-depleted T cells, or PBMCs.

Per the original data handling: Estimates of nucleated cell counts were drawn from the amplification of reference gene primers. The repertoire was sequenced with immunoSEQ multiplex PCR; TCRdb's copy has only in-frame clones and lacks some. V and J calls and clone size are copied from that table; D and trimming were computed from the DNA. The sample includes 93,000 or so clones, about 88% of them seen just once. Germline V gene data show CDR1 as MNHNS and CDR2 as SASEGT. Trimming stripped 3 bases from V and 7 bases from J, with 12 bases between. The CDR3 runs 13 residues. The chain is built from TRBV6-1 and TRBJ1-1, with D tentatively TRBD1 (6 bases). The receptor was derived from a human donor in a cohort sampled during active COVID-19. The sample consisted of peripheral blood. The CDR3 coding sequence is TGTGCCAGCAGTGATCTCCAAGGGGGTGAAGCTTTCTTT. Encoded protein: CASSDLQGGEAFF.